A single sample is the source of the 7 T cell receptor beta chains below, sequenced in a study of T cells in Graves' hyperthyroidism and ophthalmopathy. Amplification of TCR beta CDR3 regions used RNA as the template. During a first-round RT-PCR of the TCR CDR3, the HTBI primer set was used. TCRdb processed the multiplex PCR reads anew with MiXCR; each CDR3 protein has one entry. This sample has hundreds of thousands of distinct CDR3 sequences, with 35% found just once. The sequenced material came from blood. Every receptor here comes from a middle-aged woman with Graves' hyperthyroidism.

There are many counts of this clonotype. The V gene is TRBV20-1, the J gene TRBJ1-1; D is possibly TRBD1 (5 bases). Per germline, CDR1 DFQATT and CDR2 SNEGSKA (reference sequence). Trimming removed 0 bases at V and 0 bases at J, with 8 bases between. This CDR3 spans 14 amino acids. DNA of the CDR3: TGCAGTGCTAGAGACAGGGTGGTGAACACTGAAGCTTTCTTT. This sequence encodes CSARDRVVNTEAFF.

The V and J genes are TRBV5-1 and TRBJ2-5; 9 bases line up with TRBD1. Germline CDR1 SGHRS, CDR2 YFSETQ. CDR3 length: 16 amino acids. Losses at the gene ends were 4 bases for V and 5 bases for J; bases not matched to a gene: 12. The CDR3, as DNA: TGCGCCAGCAGCCCGCTGGACAGGGGAGTCGAGGAGACCCAGTACTTC. Protein product: CASSPLDRGVEETQYF.

This clonotype has more than one count but fewer than ten. This chain uses TRBV20-1 with TRBJ1-1; the match to TRBD1 covers 10 bases. CDR1 is DFQATT and CDR2 is SNEGSKA in the germline V gene (reference sequence). This CDR3 comprises 17 residues. Trimming cost V 0 bases and J 1 base; bases outside gene matches: 8. This CDR3 is CSARDFKGQGKNTEAFF. The CDR3 DNA reads TGCAGTGCTAGAGATTTTAAGGGACAGGGGAAGAACACTGAAGCTTTCTTT.

V gene TRBV29-1 combines with J gene TRBJ1-2; a possible D gene is TRBD1 (5 bases). CDR1 and CDR2 (germline): SQVTM, ANQGSEA. This CDR3 region has 10 residues. The CDR3 DNA is TGCAACGTAGGGGATCGTGGCTACACCTTC. Its protein product is CNVGDRGYTF. Supplemented by reference TRBV29-1 and TRBJ1-2, the full variable domain reads SAVISQKPSRDICQRGTSLTIQCQVDSQVTMMFWYRQQPGQSLTLIATANQGSEATYESGFVIDKFPISRPNLTFSTLTVSNMSPEDSSIYLCNVGDRGYTFGSGTRLTVV.

As regards this clonotype: This may arise from a read error, as a much more abundant clone is one base away. The chain has TRBV7-2 and TRBJ1-2; no definite D call. Germline V gives CDR1 SGHTA, CDR2 FQGNSA. CDR3 length: 13 amino acids. The CDR3 sequence: CASSSTILGGYIF. The CDR3 DNA reads as TGTGCCAGCAGCTCGACAATCCTTGGCGGCTACATCTTC.

The V and J genes are TRBV11-2 and TRBJ2-7, with TRBD2 matching 8 bases. This CDR3 region has 16 residues. Germline assignment: CDR1 SGHAT and CDR2 FQNNGV. J gave up 1 base and V 0 bases, and 5 bases lay outside the gene matches. The CDR3 region has the DNA TGTGCCAGCAGCTTAGATAAGGGACTAGAATCCTACGAGCAGTACTTC. Amino acid sequence: CASSLDKGLESYEQYF.

Ten or more counts support this clonotype. V is TRBV5-1 and J is TRBJ2-2; TRBD2 is a possible D gene (5 bases). Germline V gene lookup returns CDR1 SGHRS and CDR2 YFSETQ. There are 17 residues in the CDR3. Trimming left V 9 bases short and J 1 base short, with 22 bases between. The CDR3 spells CATSVTGLRENTGELFF. The CDR3 nucleotides are TGCGCCACGAGTGTGACGGGCCTCCGGGAGAACACCGGGGAGCTGTTTTTT. Based on the CDR3 plus reference TRBV5-1 and TRBJ2-2, the full variable domain is KAGVTQTPRYLIKTRGQQVTLSCSPISGHRSVSWYQQTPGQGLQFLFEYFSETQRNKGNFPGRFSGRQFSNSRSEMNVSTLELGDSALYLCATSVTGLRENTGELFFGEGSRLTVL.